Each of the 10 T cell receptor beta chains below was sequenced from the same sample in a study of cytomegalovirus exposure and HLA in healthy donors. The primer mix had 60 Vbeta and 13 Jbeta primers. Here immunoSEQ multiplex PCR was the method, and the copy in TCRdb shows in-frame clones only, minus some. The data hold tens of thousands of clones, with approximately 79% observed a single time. Sequencing used PBMCs. Receptors were obtained from a young woman in good health and CMV-seronegative.

The chain has TRBV7-8 and TRBJ2-1; weak D call: TRBD2 (6 bases). The CDR3 has 17 residues. Looked up from germline, CDR1 is SGHVS and CDR2 is FQNEAQ. V was shortened by 5 bases and J by 0 bases, with 17 bases between the two germline ends. The DNA for the CDR3 is TGTGCCAGCAGCAAAGGCAGCCGGGACTTCTCCTACAATGAGCAGTTCTTC. This sequence encodes CASSKGSRDFSYNEQFF.

The table lists this clone with a count of one. The chain is built from TRBV19 and TRBJ2-7; a weak D match, TRBD2 (6 bases). CDR3 length: 13 residues. Germline V gene sequence: CDR1 LNHDA, CDR2 SQIVND (reference sequence). The V and J ends lost 6 bases and 5 bases respectively, with 14 bases between them. CDR3 in DNA: TGTGCCAGTAGCTCCGGGGCGGGGAACGAGCAGTACTTC. Translation: CASSSGAGNEQYF.

CDR3 sequence (DNA): TGCAGCGTGCCGGACTGGGCGGGCGAGCAGTTCTTC. Amino acids: CSVPDWAGEQFF. The chain combines TRBV29-1 with TRBJ2-1; a possible D gene is TRBD2 (5 bases). The CDR3 consists of 12 residues. CDR1 is SQVTM and CDR2 is ANQGSEA in the germline V gene. Trimming pared 6 bases from V and 10 bases from J, leaving 16 bases between.

As for this clone: The germline gene is not matched at one end of the junction; a read error may be the cause. Other DNA sequences in this sample translate to the same CDR3. J is TRBJ1-6 and V is TRBV5-6; tentative D call: TRBD1 (6 bases). The CDR3 consists of 16 residues. Germline V lookup: CDR1 SGHDT, CDR2 YYEEEE. CDR3 amino acids: CASSLDRSSYNSPLHF. The DNA of the CDR3 is TGTGCCAGCAGCCTGGACAGAAGCTCCTATAATTCGCCCCTCCACTTT.

This rearrangement joins TRBV7-2 to TRBJ1-3; D is perhaps TRBD1 (6 bases). Trimming took 1 base from V and 2 from J, leaving 12 bases between them. The CDR3 runs to 16 residues. The germline V gene has CDR1 SGHTA and CDR2 FQGNSA. CDR3 loop: CASSLEQGEAGNTIYF. The CDR3 coding sequence is TGTGCCAGCAGCTTAGAACAGGGAGAGGCTGGAAACACCATATATTTT.

V gene TRBV19 combines with J gene TRBJ1-3; TRBD1 matches 7 bases. CDR3 size: 17 residues. V shed 5 bases, J shed 0 bases, and the junction held 10 bases outside the gene matches. Germline CDR1 and CDR2: LNHDA and SQIVND (reference sequence). CDR3 in DNA: TGTGCCAGTAGTCCGCCCCGACAGGGTGGCTCTGGAAACACCATATATTTT. Amino acids: CASSPPRQGGSGNTIYF.

This clone was recorded only once. V gene TRBV2 combines with J gene TRBJ1-3; D not resolved. V was clipped by 6 bases and J by 0 bases, with 9 bases between them. Germline V gene lookup returns CDR1 SNHLY and CDR2 FYNNEI. The CDR3 consists of 14 residues. Here the CDR3 reads CASRELSSGNTIYF. The CDR3 DNA reads TGTGCCAGCAGAGAATTGAGCTCTGGAAACACCATATATTTT.

This clone has just a few counts. V usage is TRBV5-6 and J usage is TRBJ2-4, with a weak D call TRBD1 (6 bases). There are 15 residues in the CDR3. Germline V CDR1 and CDR2: SGHDT, YYEEEE. Trimming stripped 4 bases from V and 6 bases from J, with 17 bases between. CDR3 protein: CASSATLVQGNIQYF. The CDR3 DNA sequence: TGTGCCAGCAGCGCTACACTGGTACAGGGAAACATTCAGTACTTC.

This chain connects TRBV5-6 to TRBJ1-1; D gene unclear. The CDR3 totals 11 residues. Germline CDR1 reads SGHDT; CDR2 reads YYEEEE. The V gene lost 4 bases and the J gene lost 10 bases, with 11 bases spanning the gap. The CDR3 sequence: CASSIGGGAFF. The DNA of the CDR3 is TGTGCCAGCAGCATAGGAGGTGGAGCTTTCTTT.

In its sample, this clone was seen once. CDR3 DNA sequence: TGTGCCAGCAGCTTCAACCGGGACAGGGGGCCTAACACTGAAGCTTTCTTT. It is translated as CASSFNRDRGPNTEAFF. The chain is built from TRBV2 and TRBJ1-1; 12 bases fit TRBD1. This CDR3 is 17 amino acids long. Germline V gene data show CDR1 as SNHLY and CDR2 as FYNNEI. Trimming took 6 bases from V and 2 from J; bases not matched to a gene: 10.